This TCR beta chain was captured by sequencing in a study of shared clonotypes between healthy human individuals (dated by TCRdb to about 2020). With regard to the full study: A few men and a couple of women, aged 18 to 49 years, made up the cohort. To increase sequencing depth and limit assay-specific biases, different laboratories used diverse techniques to prepare libraries and sequence TCR repertoires. For each donor, CD4 naive and CD4 memory were each given three plates, CD8 naive was given two plates, and CD8 memory was given one plate. Leukapheresis yielded between about 0.8 and 8.9 billion PBMCs per donor. To estimate repertoire size and how much clonotypes are shared between individuals, the study performed deep sequencing of blood TCR repertoires from a handful of healthy adults. The investigation overall reported the following: Incomplete sequencing was indicated by rarefaction of sorted-subset datasets, despite the large sequencing depth. Sampling was restricted to blood, and TCR repertoires in tissues likely differ from the TCR repertoires found in blood. Naive subsets generally had larger estimated clonotype richness than memory subsets. Higher generation probabilities were observed for clonotypes shared by all four sorted-subset donors than for non-shared clonotypes. Pairwise subsampling indicated that sequencing depth was expected to affect the degree of clonotype sharing among donors. Across a handful of donors, approximately 5% of naive CD4, 3.5% of naive CD8, under 2.5% of memory CD4, and under 0.45% of memory CD8 clonotypes were shared. The small number of donors limited the genetic and exposure-history diversity represented.

V was cut back by 1 base and J by 4 bases, leaving a gap of 12 bases between them. Inclusive of the bounding cysteine and phenylalanine, the CDR3 is 15 residues long. CDR3 DNA is the only sequence kept; it has 45 bases, read in frame from the first base. CDR1 LGHNA and CDR2 YNFKEQ are derived from the germline V gene. The donors were healthy, HIV-negative adults with no recently reported acute infections or vaccinations. All donors were Caucasian adults living in Nashville, Tennessee, USA. CD4+ T cells were enriched by magnetic negative selection, after which naive cells were positively selected on CD45RA and the negative fraction was taken as the memory subset. Blood was obtained by leukapheresis, after which PBMCs were separated by Ficoll-Histopaque density gradient centrifugation and cryopreserved in liquid nitrogen vapor phase. Analytical flow cytometry was used to check the purity and quantity of each magnetically sorted T cell population. Genomic DNA was isolated from every sorted fraction and measured by UV absorbance on a Nanodrop 2000c.

In its sample, this clone was seen many times. No cognate antigen has been identified for it. Qualities for individual bases were not recorded, and no much larger clone is one base off. TCR CDR3 regions were amplified from genomic DNA by multiplex PCR using the deep immunoSEQ assay. Extracted genomic DNA from each cell subset was spread evenly across all wells of several immunoSEQ 96-well plates, with each plate serving as a replicate. For sorted subsets, 200 ng of genomic DNA, equivalent to 25,000 to 35,000 T cell genomes, went into each replicate PCR. The purified libraries were quantified using a Qubit 3.0 fluorometer, sized with a Bioanalyzer 2100, and then quantified again using the KAPA Library Quantification kit. Each immunoSEQ 96-well plate was sequenced on its own single-read 150-cycle Illumina NextSeq 550 flow cell. As for how the authors treated the data: Because the immunoSEQ output included only junctional sequences and no quality scores, the filtering could not be the same as the filtering used for full-length reads. Sequences were annotated with PyIR, a Python wrapper for IgBLAST v1.9, and V/J genes and CDR3 were assigned using IMGT germline references. Reads with weak V/J assignments (E-value above 1e-6), missing CDR3, stop codons, out-of-frame junctions, or ambiguous translated residues were removed. V3J clonotypes were defined as sequences sharing the same inferred V gene, J gene, and CDR3 amino acid sequence. Percentage overlap between repertoires was computed as shared unique clonotypes divided by the size of the smaller repertoire. Richness of each repertoire was evaluated using RTK rarefaction, the Chao1 estimator, and Recon v2.1 estimates of unobserved clonotypes. OLGA was used to compute generation probabilities for all TCRbeta clonotypes that the gDNA method yielded from several donors. TCRdb obtained this table from immuneACCESS and retained in-frame rearrangements with V and J assigned. These tables miss some clones; where compared with another copy, unresolved V genes account for less than half of the shortfall, and the remainder is unexplained. V, J and clone size derive from that table, while D and trimming were established from the DNA sequence. This sample is represented by approximately 1,000,000 clones; roughly 80% of them were singletons. The leading ten clones occupy roughly 0.82% of the sample.

Sequenced sample: memory CD4+ T cells from PBMCs. The sample's cell subset or site label, decoded: CD45RA-negative fraction. The source of this sequence is a man between 18 and 29 years old in good health. Some clones in this sample may be carry-over from other donors' samples. The V gene is TRBV4-2 and the J gene is TRBJ2-3, with no confidently assigned D gene. This receptor carries the CDR3 CASSQAPVEADTQYF. The nucleotide sequence reads TGTGCCAGCAGCCAAGCTCCCGTAGAGGCAGATACGCAGTATTTT.